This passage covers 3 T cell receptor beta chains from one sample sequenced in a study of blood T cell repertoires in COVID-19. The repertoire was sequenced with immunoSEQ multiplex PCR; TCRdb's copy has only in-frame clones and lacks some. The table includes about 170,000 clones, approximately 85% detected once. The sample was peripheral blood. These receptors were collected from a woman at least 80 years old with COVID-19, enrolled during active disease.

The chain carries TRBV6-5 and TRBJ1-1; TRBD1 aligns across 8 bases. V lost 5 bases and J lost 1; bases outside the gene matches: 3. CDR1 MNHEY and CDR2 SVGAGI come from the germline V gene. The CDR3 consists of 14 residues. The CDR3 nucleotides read TGTGCCAGCAGTACAGGGGGAACGAACACTGAAGCTTTCTTT. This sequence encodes CASSTGGTNTEAFF.

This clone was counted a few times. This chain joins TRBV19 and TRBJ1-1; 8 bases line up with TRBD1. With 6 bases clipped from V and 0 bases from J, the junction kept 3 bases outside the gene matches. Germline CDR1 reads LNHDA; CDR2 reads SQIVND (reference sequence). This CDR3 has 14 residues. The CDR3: CASSRDRLNTEAFF. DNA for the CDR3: TGTGCCAGTAGCCGGGACAGGCTGAACACTGAAGCTTTCTTT. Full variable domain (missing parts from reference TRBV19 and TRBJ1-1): DGGITQSPKYLFRKEGQNVTLSCEQNLNHDAMYWYRQDPGQGLRLIYYSQIVNDFQKGDIAEGYSVSREKKESFPLTVTSAQKNPTAFYLCASSRDRLNTEAFFGQGTRLTVV.

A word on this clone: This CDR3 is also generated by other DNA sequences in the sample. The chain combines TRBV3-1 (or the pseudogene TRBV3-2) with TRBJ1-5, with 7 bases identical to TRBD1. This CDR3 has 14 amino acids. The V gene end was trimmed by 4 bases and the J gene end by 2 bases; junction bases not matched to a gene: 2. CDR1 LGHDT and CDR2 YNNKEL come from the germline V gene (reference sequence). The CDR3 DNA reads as TGTGCCAGCAGCCCCAGGGGGGGCAATCAGCCCCAGCATTTT. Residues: CASSPRGGNQPQHF.